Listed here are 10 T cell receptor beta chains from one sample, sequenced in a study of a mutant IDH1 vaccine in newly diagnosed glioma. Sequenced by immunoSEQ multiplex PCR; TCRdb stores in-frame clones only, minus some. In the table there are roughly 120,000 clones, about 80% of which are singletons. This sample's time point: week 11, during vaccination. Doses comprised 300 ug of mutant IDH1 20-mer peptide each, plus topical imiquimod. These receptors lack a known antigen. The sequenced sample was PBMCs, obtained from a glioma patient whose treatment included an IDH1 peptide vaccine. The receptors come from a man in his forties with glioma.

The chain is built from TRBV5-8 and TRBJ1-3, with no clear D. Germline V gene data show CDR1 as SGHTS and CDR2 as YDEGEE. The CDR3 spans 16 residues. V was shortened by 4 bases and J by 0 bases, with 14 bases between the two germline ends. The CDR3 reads CASSLGRMSSGNTIYF. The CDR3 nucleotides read TGTGCCAGCAGCCTGGGCCGGATGAGCTCTGGAAACACCATATATTTT.

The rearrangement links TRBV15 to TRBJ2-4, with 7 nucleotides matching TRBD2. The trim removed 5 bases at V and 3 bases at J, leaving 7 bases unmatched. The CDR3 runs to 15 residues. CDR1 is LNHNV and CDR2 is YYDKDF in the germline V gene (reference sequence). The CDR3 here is CATSRTGTNKNIQYF. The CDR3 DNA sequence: TGTGCCACCAGCCGAACCGGGACTAACAAAAACATTCAGTACTTC.

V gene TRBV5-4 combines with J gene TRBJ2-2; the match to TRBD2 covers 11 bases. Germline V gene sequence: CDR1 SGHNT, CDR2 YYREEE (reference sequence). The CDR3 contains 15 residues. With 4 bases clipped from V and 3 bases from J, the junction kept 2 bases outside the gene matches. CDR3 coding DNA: TGTGCCAGCAGCCTTAGCGGGGGGGACACCGGGGAGCTGTTTTTT. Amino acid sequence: CASSLSGGDTGELFF.

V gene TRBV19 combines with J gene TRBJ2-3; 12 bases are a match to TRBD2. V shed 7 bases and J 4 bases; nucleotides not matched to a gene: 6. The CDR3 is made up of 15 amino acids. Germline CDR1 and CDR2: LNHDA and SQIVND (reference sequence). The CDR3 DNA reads TGTGCCAGTATCGACCCTAGCGGGGGGGCAGATACGCAGTATTTT. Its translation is CASIDPSGGADTQYF.

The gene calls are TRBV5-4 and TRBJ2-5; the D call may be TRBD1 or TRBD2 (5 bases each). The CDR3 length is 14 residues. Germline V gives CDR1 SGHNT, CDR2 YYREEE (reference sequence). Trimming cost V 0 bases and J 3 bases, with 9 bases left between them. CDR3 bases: TGTGCCAGCAGCTTGGATATGGGGGAAGAGACCCAGTACTTC. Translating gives CASSLDMGEETQYF. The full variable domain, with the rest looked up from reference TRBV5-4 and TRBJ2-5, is ETGVTQSPTHLIKTRGQQVTLRCSSQSGHNTVSWYQQALGQGPQFIFQYYREEENGRGNFPPRFSGLQFPNYSSELNVNALELDDSALYLCASSLDMGEETQYFGPGTRLLVL.

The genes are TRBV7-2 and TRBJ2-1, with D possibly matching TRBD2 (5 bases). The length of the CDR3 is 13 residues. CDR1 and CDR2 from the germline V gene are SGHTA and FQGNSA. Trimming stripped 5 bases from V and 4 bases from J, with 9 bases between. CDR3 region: CASSPWTYNEQFF. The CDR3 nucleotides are TGTGCCAGCAGCCCATGGACTTACAATGAGCAGTTCTTC.

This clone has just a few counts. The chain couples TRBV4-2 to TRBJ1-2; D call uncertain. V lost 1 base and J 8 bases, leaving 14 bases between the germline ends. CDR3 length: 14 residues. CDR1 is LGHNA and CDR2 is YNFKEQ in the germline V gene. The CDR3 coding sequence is TGTGCCAGCAGCCAAGTTCCCGGGAGCGGGGGCTACACCTTC. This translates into CASSQVPGSGGYTF.

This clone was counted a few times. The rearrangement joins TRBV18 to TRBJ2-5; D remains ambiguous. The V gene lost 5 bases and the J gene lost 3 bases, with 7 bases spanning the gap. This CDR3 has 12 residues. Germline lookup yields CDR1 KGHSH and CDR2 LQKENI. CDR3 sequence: CASSFTKETQYF. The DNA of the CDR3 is TGTGCCAGCTCATTTACCAAAGAGACCCAGTACTTC.

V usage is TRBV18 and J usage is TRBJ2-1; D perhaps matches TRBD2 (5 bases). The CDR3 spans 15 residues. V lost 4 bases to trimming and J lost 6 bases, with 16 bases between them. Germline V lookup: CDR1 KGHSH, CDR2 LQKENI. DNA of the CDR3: TGTGCCAGCTCACTGGTGGGAGTTGGGTTCAATGAGCAGTTCTTC. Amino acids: CASSLVGVGFNEQFF.

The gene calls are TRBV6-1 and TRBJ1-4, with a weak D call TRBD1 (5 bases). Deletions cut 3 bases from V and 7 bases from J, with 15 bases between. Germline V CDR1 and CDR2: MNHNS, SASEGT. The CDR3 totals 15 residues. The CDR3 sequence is CASSELSPRGEKLFF. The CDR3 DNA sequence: TGTGCCAGCAGTGAGCTGTCCCCAAGGGGTGAAAAACTGTTTTTT.